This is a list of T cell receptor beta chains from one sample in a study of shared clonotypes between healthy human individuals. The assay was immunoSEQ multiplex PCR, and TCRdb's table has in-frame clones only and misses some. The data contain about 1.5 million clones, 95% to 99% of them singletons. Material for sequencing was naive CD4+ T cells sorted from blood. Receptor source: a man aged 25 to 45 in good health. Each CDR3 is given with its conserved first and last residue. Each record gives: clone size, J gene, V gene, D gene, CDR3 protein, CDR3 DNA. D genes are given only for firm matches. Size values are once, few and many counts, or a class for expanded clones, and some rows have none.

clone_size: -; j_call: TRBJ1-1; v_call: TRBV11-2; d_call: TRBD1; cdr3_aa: CASSLGQGANTEAFF; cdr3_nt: TGTGCCAGCAGCTTAGGGCAGGGGGCTAACACTGAAGCTTTCTTT
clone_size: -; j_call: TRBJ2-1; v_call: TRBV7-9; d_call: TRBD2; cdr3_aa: CASSLALAGRYEQFF; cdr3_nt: TGTGCCAGCAGCTTAGCCCTAGCGGGAAGATATGAGCAGTTCTTC
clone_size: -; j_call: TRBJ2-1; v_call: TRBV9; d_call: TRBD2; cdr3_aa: CASSRLAGGSYNEQFF; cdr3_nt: TGTGCCAGCAGCAGACTAGCGGGAGGGTCCTACAATGAGCAGTTCTTC
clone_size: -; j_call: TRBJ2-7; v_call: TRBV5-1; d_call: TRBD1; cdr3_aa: CASSSGTGYYEQYF; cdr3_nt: TGCGCCAGCAGCTCCGGGACAGGATACTACGAGCAGTACTTC
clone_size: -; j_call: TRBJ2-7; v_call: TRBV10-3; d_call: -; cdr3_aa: CANLWKQYF; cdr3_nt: TGTGCCAACCTATGGAAGCAGTACTTC
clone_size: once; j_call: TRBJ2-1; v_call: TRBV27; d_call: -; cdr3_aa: CASSLPWGDEQFF; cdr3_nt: TGTGCCAGCAGTCTCCCCTGGGGCGATGAGCAGTTCTTC
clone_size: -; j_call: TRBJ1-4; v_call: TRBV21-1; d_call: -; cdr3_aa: CASSLPGHRLEKLFF; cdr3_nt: TGTGCCAGCAGCTTACCGGGGCACCGTCTTGAAAAACTGTTTTTT
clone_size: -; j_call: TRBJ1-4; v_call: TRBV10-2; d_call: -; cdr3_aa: CASQGRPGALGEKLFF; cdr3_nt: TGCGCCAGTCAGGGGAGACCGGGAGCTTTAGGGGAAAAACTGTTTTTT
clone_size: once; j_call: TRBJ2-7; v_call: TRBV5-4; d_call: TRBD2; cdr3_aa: CASSQGLAGSSYEQYF; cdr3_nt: TGTGCCAGCAGCCAGGGACTAGCGGGGAGCTCCTACGAGCAGTACTTC
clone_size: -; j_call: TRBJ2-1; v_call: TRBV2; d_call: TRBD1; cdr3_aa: CASKVGRGSGNEQFF; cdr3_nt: TGTGCCAGCAAAGTGGGCAGGGGGTCCGGGAATGAGCAGTTCTTC
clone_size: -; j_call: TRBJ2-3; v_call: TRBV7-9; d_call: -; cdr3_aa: CASSLGSSGDTQYF; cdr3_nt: TGTGCCAGCAGCTTGGGGTCTTCGGGGGATACGCAGTATTTT
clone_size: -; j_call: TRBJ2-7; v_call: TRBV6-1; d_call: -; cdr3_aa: CASSLQIPTYEQYF; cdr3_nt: TGTGCCAGCTCATTGCAAATCCCGACCTACGAGCAGTACTTC
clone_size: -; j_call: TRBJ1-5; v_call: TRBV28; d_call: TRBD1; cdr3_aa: CASSLLTGVNSQPQHF; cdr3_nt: TGTGCCAGCAGTTTGTTAACAGGGGTAAATAGTCAGCCCCAGCATTTT
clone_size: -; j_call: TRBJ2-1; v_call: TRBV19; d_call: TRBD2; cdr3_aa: CASSGTSGRNEQFF; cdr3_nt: TGTGCCAGTAGTGGGACTAGCGGACGTAATGAGCAGTTCTTC
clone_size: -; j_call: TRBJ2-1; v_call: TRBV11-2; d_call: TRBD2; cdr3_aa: CASSFPGLAAYNEQFF; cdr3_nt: TGTGCCAGCAGCTTTCCGGGACTAGCGGCATACAATGAGCAGTTCTTC
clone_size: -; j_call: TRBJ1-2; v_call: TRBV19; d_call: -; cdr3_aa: CASSDLRGYTF; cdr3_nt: TGTGCCAGTAGCGACCTCCGGGGCTACACCTTC
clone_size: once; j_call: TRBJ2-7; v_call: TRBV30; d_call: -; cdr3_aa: CAWSNAGIRRTDEQYF; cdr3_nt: TGTGCCTGGAGTAATGCAGGTATCCGGAGAACTGACGAGCAGTACTTC
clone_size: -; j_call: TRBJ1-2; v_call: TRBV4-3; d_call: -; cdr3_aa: CASSQGTRSNYGYTF; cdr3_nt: TGCGCCAGCAGCCAAGGAACAAGATCTAACTATGGCTACACCTTC
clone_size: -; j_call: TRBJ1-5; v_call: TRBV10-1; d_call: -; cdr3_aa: CASSESNQPQHF; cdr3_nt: TGCGCCAGCAGTGAATCGAATCAGCCCCAGCATTTT
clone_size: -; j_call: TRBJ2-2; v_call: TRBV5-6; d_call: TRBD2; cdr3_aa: CASSRLAGGVWTGELFF; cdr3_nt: TGTGCCAGCAGCAGACTAGCGGGAGGGGTTTGGACCGGGGAGCTGTTTTTT
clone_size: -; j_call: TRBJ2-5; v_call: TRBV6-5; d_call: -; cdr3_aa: CASVLGDGTQYF; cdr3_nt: TGTGCCAGCGTTCTCGGGGATGGGACCCAGTACTTC
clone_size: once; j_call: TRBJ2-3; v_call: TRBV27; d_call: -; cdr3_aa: CASSDEGLTDTQYF; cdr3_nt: TGTGCCAGCAGTGATGAGGGACTCACAGATACGCAGTATTTT
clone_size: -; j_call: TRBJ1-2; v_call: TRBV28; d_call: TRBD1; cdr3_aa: CASNFPDRGNGYTF; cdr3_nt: TGTGCCAGCAACTTTCCGGACAGGGGAAACGGCTACACCTTC
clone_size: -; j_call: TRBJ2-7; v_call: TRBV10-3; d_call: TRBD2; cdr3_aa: CAISDPLYRGGPEQYF; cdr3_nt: TGTGCCATCAGTGACCCCCTATACCGGGGGGGACCGGAGCAGTACTTC
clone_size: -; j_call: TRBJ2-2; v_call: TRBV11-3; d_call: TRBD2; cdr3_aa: CASSLLAGGIGELFF; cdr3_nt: TGTGCCAGCAGCTTACTAGCGGGAGGCATCGGGGAGCTGTTTTTT
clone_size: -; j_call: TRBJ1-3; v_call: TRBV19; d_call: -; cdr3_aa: CASRGTAGNTIYF; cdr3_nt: TGTGCCAGTAGGGGAACTGCTGGAAACACCATATATTTT
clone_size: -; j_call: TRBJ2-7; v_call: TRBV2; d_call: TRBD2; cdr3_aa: CASTLGLAGSYEQYF; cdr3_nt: TGTGCCAGCACCCTGGGACTAGCGGGCTCCTACGAGCAGTACTTC
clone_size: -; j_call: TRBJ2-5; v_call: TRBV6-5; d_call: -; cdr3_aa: CASSYSGRASLETQYF; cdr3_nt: TGTGCCAGCAGTTACTCGGGCAGGGCTTCCTTGGAGACCCAGTACTTC
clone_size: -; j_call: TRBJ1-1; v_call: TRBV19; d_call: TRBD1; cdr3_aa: CASSLRDRSEAFF; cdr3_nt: TGTGCCAGTAGCCTTCGGGACAGATCTGAAGCTTTCTTT
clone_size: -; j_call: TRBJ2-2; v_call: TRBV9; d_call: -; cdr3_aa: CASSVWPGQNTGELFF; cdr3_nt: TGTGCCAGCAGCGTATGGCCAGGCCAAAACACCGGGGAGCTGTTTTTT
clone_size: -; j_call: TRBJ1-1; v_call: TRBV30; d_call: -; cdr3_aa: CAWSVGVNTEAFF; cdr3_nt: TGTGCCTGGAGTGTAGGAGTGAACACTGAAGCTTTCTTT
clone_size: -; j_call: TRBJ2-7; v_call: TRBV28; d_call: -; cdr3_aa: CASQGLRYEQYF; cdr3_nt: TGTGCCAGCCAGGGGCTACGCTACGAGCAGTACTTC
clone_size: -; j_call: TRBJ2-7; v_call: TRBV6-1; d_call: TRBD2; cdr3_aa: CASNVRAGGYEQYF; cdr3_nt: TGTGCCAGCAACGTTCGAGCGGGAGGGTACGAGCAGTACTTC
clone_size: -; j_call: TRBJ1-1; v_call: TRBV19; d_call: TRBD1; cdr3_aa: CASSIGDRVNTEAFF; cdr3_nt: TGTGCCAGTAGTATAGGGGACAGGGTGAACACTGAAGCTTTCTTT
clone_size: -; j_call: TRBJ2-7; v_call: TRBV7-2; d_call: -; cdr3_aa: CASSPRSGSYEQYF; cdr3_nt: TGTGCCAGCAGCCCCCGCAGCGGGTCCTACGAGCAGTACTTC
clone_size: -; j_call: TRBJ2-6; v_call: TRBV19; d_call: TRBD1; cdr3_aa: CASSRTGGSGANVLTF; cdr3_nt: TGTGCCAGTAGTAGGACAGGGGGCTCTGGGGCCAACGTCCTGACTTTC
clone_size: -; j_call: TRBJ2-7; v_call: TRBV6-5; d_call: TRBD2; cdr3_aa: CASSSGREQYF; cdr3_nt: TGTGCCAGCAGTTCCGGGAGGGAGCAGTACTTC